Included here is one TCR beta chain sequence, with context. This record belongs to a study of T cells in localized non-small cell lung cancer. Per germline, CDR1 SQVTM and CDR2 ANQGSEA. V lost 8 bases and J lost 1, with 14 bases in between. CDR3 length: 13 residues. The repertoire was sequenced with immunoSEQ multiplex PCR; TCRdb's copy has only in-frame clones and lacks some. This sample has 58,000 or so clones, with roughly nine tenths found just once. The sample was peripheral blood, taken before any cancer treatment. V is TRBV29-1 and J is TRBJ1-1; D gene ambiguous. This receptor was obtained from a woman aged 35-75 years with stage I lung adenocarcinoma. The CDR3 DNA reads as TGCAGCATCTCGACGGGAGGGAACACTGAAGCTTTCTTT. This sequence encodes CSISTGGNTEAFF. The full variable domain, with the rest looked up from reference TRBV29-1 and TRBJ1-1, is SAVISQKPSRDICQRGTSLTIQCQVDSQVTMMFWYRQQPGQSLTLIATANQGSEATYESGFVIDKFPISRPNLTFSTLTVSNMSPEDSSIYLCSISTGGNTEAFFGQGTRLTVV.